This T cell receptor beta chain stems from a study of T cell clusters in autoimmune cytopenias. Background on the study: The mean age of healthy donor controls was 56 years, the median about 58 years.

Multiplex touch-down PCR amplified TRB using TRB-A and TRB-B pools in one tube. TCRdb reprocessed the multiplex PCR reads; each CDR3 protein has one entry and no DNA is given. The sample totals some 6,900 distinct CDR3 sequences. The germline CDR1 and CDR2 sequences are SGHDT and YYEEEE. CDR3 length equals 14 residues. TRB amplification used 250 ng of peripheral blood genomic DNA. This sample also appeared in a second study, on T cell repertoires in aging, cancer and after chemotherapy. As that study records: Loss of evenness, beyond lost richness, contributed to age-related TCR diversity decline in cancer patients. Rebound thymic output was suggested by rising median generation probability during chemotherapy in each cancer cohort.

This chain connects TRBV5-6 to TRBJ1-5. The clonotype was recovered from a human donor in good health. The material sequenced was peripheral blood. CDR3 sequence reads: CASSSGPAGLPQHF.